This record looks at one T cell receptor (beta chain) sequence and its context. Sequencing was performed with immunoSEQ multiplex PCR; in TCRdb, only in-frame clones are kept and a portion is missing. Of about half a million clones detected, roughly nine tenths appear once; the ten largest clones hold approximately 8%. This sample stems from a study of blood T cell repertoires in COVID-19. The wider study: Donors in the United States, Italy and Spain gave samples during acute or convalescent COVID-19. PBMCs, B-cell-depleted T cells, or T cells were the source of the cDNA or gDNA that made up the material.

V trimming: 6 bases; J trimming: 5 bases; junction bases outside the gene matches: 2. The CDR3 has 15 residues. Per the germline V gene, CDR1 is ENHRY and CDR2 is SYGVKD. Recovered status in Cohort 3 required two negative PCRs, clearance, or symptom resolution. The chain is built from TRBV10-3 and TRBJ2-1, with 15 bases fitting TRBD2. This clonotype was obtained from a woman aged 55-69 years who had recovered from COVID-19. The sample taken for sequencing was PBMCs or T cells enriched from blood (not recorded which). The CDR3 here is CAIRGTSGGNNEQFF. In nucleotides, the CDR3 is TGTGCCATCAGAGGGACTAGCGGGGGGAACAATGAGCAGTTCTTC.